Following are 15 T cell receptor beta chains from one sample sequenced in a study of breast tumors, draining lymph nodes, adjacent tissues (dated by TCRdb to about 2016). The lymph node samples were taken from the axillary draining lymph nodes of breast cancer patients. Libraries were made using multiplex PCR. TCRdb shows the sequencer as Illumina HiSeq 2000. TCRdb itself trimmed the public reads at Q25 with fastp, ran MiXCR and retained productive beta chains. Entries that share a CDR3 protein sequence are merged under the most common genes and DNA. In this sample the table shows about 100,000 distinct CDR3 sequences, approximately 21% of which occur a single time. The ten largest clones take up 1% to 1.5% of the sample. The sample was axillary lymph node tissue. Receptor source: a female donor with breast cancer. Some clones in this sample may be carry-over from other donors' samples.

The sample holds many counts of this clonotype. The chain has TRBV19 and TRBJ1-6; the D gene is possibly TRBD1 (6 bases). The ends were cut back, 5 bases at V and 7 bases at J, with 18 bases in the middle. In germline, CDR1 is LNHDA, CDR2 SQIVND (reference sequence). This CDR3 has 16 amino acids. CDR3 in amino acids: CASSSRRQVSNSPLHF. The CDR3 nucleotides are TGTGCCAGTAGTTCTCGCCGACAGGTTAGCAATTCACCCCTCCACTTT.

This clonotype was detected many times. J is TRBJ2-7 and V is TRBV19; TRBD2 matches 9 bases. Germline CDR1 LNHDA, CDR2 SQIVND (reference sequence). The CDR3 has 17 residues. V shed 3 bases and J 3 bases; nucleotides not matched to a gene: 12. This chain's CDR3 is CASSISLAGNSLYEQYF. As DNA, the CDR3 is TGTGCCAGTAGTATCTCGCTAGCGGGAAACTCCCTCTACGAGCAGTACTTC.

This clonotype was observed many times. The chain links TRBV20-1 to TRBJ2-5; 9 bases are a match to TRBD2. Trimming removed 5 bases from V and 5 bases from J; junction bases left unmatched: 6. The V gene's germline CDR1 is DFQATT and CDR2 SNEGSKA (reference sequence). This CDR3 region has 13 residues. CDR3: CSAPSGMRETQYF. The CDR3 coding sequence is TGCAGTGCTCCTAGCGGGATGCGGGAGACCCAGTACTTC.

This clonotype was observed many times. The chain is built from TRBV6-1 and TRBJ1-3; D unresolved. V was cut by 1 base and J by 0 bases, with 7 bases left in between. Germline CDR1 and CDR2: MNHNS and SASEGT. The CDR3 spans 15 residues. The CDR3 DNA is TGTGCCAGCAGTGAAGGAGGCAGCTCTGGAAACACCATATATTTT. It encodes CASSEGGSSGNTIYF.

The table lists this clonotype with many counts. The chain is built from TRBV5-1 and TRBJ2-7; D might be TRBD2 (6 bases). V dropped 3 bases and J dropped 6 bases, with 22 bases sitting between them. Germline loops: CDR1 SGHRS, CDR2 YFSETQ. The CDR3 totals 16 residues. The CDR3 here is CASSSGPGTAPSEQYF. Written as DNA, the CDR3 is TGCGCCAGCAGCTCCGGGCCCGGGACTGCTCCTTCCGAGCAGTACTTC.

In DNA, the CDR3 is TGTGCCAGCAGCTTCGACGGAGGGGGGTACACTGAAGCTTTCTTT. As protein: CASSFDGGGYTEAFF. The chain employs TRBV5-4 and TRBJ1-1; possible D gene TRBD1, 6 bases. CDR1 and CDR2 from the germline V gene are SGHNT and YYREEE (reference sequence). The CDR3 length is 15 residues. The germline V and J ends were trimmed by 2 bases and 3 bases, with 14 bases remaining between them.

A remark on this clonotype: A much larger clone differs from this one at a single base, so this may be a read error. No conserved phenylalanine or tryptophan ends this CDR3, so it is likely a read error. V and J are TRBV3-1 and TRBJ2-7; TRBD1 matches at 7 bases. The trim removed 2 bases at V and 2 bases at J, leaving 3 bases unmatched. CDR3 size: 14 residues. CDR1 LGHDT and CDR2 YNNKEL come from the germline V gene (reference sequence). The CDR3 loop is CASSQRQGAYEQYL. The CDR3 DNA sequence: TGTGCCAGCAGCCAAAGGCAGGGGGCCTACGAGCAGTACCTC.

This clonotype was picked up many times. The chain recombines TRBV5-1 with TRBJ1-2, with D possibly TRBD1 on 5 matching bases. The V gene lost 5 bases and the J gene lost 8 bases, with 13 bases spanning the gap. The germline V gene encodes CDR1 SGHRS and CDR2 YFSETQ. The CDR3 runs to 12 residues. This chain's CDR3 is CASSGGGRGYTF. DNA for the CDR3: TGCGCCAGCAGTGGTGGGGGTCGAGGCTACACCTTC.

This clonotype was counted ten times or more. The J gene is TRBJ2-1, the V gene TRBV15, with TRBD2 matching 14 bases. Germline V gene data show CDR1 as LNHNV and CDR2 as YYDKDF (reference sequence). Losses at the gene ends were 3 bases for V and 7 bases for J; bases not matched to a gene: 11. This CDR3 is 18 amino acids long. The chain's CDR3 is CATSRGGGLAGAGNEQFF. The CDR3 DNA follows: TGTGCCACCAGCAGGGGGGGGGGACTAGCGGGAGCGGGAAATGAGCAGTTCTTC.

This clonotype was recorded many times. V and J are TRBV6-1 and TRBJ1-5; D is undetermined. The CDR3 contains 13 residues. Germline CDR1 MNHNS, CDR2 SASEGT. Trimming left V 3 bases short and J 0 bases short, with 3 bases between. CDR3: CASSDLSNQPQHF. The CDR3 DNA reads as TGTGCCAGCAGTGATCTTAGCAATCAGCCCCAGCATTTT.

On this clonotype itself: Being one base from a much bigger clone, this may be a read error. The CDR3 sequence is CASSLGTGRNQPQHF. As DNA, the CDR3 is TGTGCCAGCAGCTTAGGTACCGGTAGGAATCAGCCCCAGCATTTT. The chain recombines TRBV11-2 with TRBJ1-5, with unresolved D. The CDR3 has 15 residues. Germline CDR1 SGHAT, CDR2 FQNNGV. Between the trimmed V and J ends, which lost 1 base and 4 bases, there was a span of 11 bases.

This clonotype was seen many times. The rearrangement uses TRBV5-5 and TRBJ2-7; no clear D. Germline CDR1 reads SGHKS; CDR2 reads YYEKEE (reference sequence). The CDR3 covers 12 residues. V lost 4 bases to trimming and J lost 6 bases, with 11 bases between them. CDR3 loop: CASSRSSGEQYF. The CDR3 DNA reads TGTGCCAGCAGCCGCTCGAGTGGCGAGCAGTACTTC.

In its sample, this clonotype was seen many times. The chain employs TRBV28 and TRBJ1-2; 9 nucleotides agree with TRBD1. Germline V CDR1 and CDR2: MDHEN, SYDVKM. CDR3 size: 14 residues. Trimming at V came to 5 bases and at J to 13 bases, leaving 14 bases not matched to a gene. The CDR3, as DNA: TGTGCCAGCAGTCTAAGCCGGGACAGGGCCTCCTCCACCTTC. It is translated as CASSLSRDRASSTF.

Turning to this clonotype: A single base separates this from a much larger clone, so it may be a read error. This likely comes from a read error, as the CDR3 has no conserved phenylalanine or tryptophan at its end. The chain uses TRBV4-1 and TRBJ1-4, with TRBD1 matching over 10 bases. The CDR3 is 19 amino acids. With V trimmed by 2 bases and J by 7 bases, 16 bases remained unmatched. CDR1 MGHRA and CDR2 YSYEKL come from the germline V gene. The CDR3 DNA sequence: TGCGCCAGCAGCCAATTCGGAGCCGGGACAGGGGTTTCCGGTGAAAAACTGTTTTCT. This codes for CASSQFGAGTGVSGEKLFS.

This clonotype was recorded once. This may be a read error: a much more frequent sequence differs by one nucleotide. This rearrangement joins TRBV20-1 to TRBJ2-5; 9 bases map to TRBD2. The germline V gene encodes CDR1 DFQATT and CDR2 SNEGSKA (reference sequence). The CDR3 is 18 residues long. The V segment lost 1 base and the J segment 1 base; nucleotides outside the gene matches: 13. CDR3 coding DNA: TGCAGTGCTAGAGGTGAGTGGCCGCTAGCGGGGCTCCAAGAGACCCAGTACTTC. Encoded protein: CSARGEWPLAGLQETQYF.